The sequence of this T cell receptor beta chain was determined in a study of T cell clonality in common variable immunodeficiency. Ten or more counts support this clone. What it binds is not known. Study findings and constraints: Reportedly, TCR beta sequences from common variable immunodeficiency showed fewer deletions and N-nucleotide insertions. CVID subjects had higher TCRbeta clonality than healthy controls, most marked in about a third. The cause of increased CVID clonality remains unclear without subpopulation sequencing.

Assay: immunoSEQ multiplex PCR; the TCRdb copy retains only in-frame clones and omits some. The sample was found to contain about 8,000 clones, and every one recurs. Replacement immunoglobulin had been given to every CVID subject for at least one year. The receptor's source is a human donor with common variable immunodeficiency. What was sequenced was peripheral blood mononuclear cells.

CDR3 in amino acids: CASSPVRQGSNEQFF. The part of the CDR3 DNA that was read is TGTGCCAGCTCACCAGTCAGACAGGGATCCAATGAG. The chain links TRBV18 to TRBJ2-1, with 7 bases identical to TRBD1. The missing CDR3 end, 3 residues past where the read stops, is filled in from the germline J gene. Trimming took 2 bases from V and 6 from J; bases not matched to a gene: 7. CDR1 is KGHSH and CDR2 is LQKENI in the germline V gene. The CDR3 loop spans 15 amino acids.